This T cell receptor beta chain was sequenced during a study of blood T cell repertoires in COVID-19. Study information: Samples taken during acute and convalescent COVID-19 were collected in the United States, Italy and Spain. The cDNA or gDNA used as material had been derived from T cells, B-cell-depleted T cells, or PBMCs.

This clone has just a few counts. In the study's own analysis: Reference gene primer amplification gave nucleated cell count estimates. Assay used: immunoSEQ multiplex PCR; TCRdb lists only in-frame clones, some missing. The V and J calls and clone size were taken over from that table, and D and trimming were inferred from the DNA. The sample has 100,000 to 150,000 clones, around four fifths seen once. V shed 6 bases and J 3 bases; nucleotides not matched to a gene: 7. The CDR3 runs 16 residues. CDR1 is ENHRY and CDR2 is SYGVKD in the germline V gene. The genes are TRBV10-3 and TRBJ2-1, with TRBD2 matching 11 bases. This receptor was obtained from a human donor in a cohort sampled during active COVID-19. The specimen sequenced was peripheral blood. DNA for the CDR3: TGTGCCATCAGCCCCAGTAGCGGGGGGGACTACAATGAGCAGTTCTTC. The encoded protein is CAISPSSGGDYNEQFF.